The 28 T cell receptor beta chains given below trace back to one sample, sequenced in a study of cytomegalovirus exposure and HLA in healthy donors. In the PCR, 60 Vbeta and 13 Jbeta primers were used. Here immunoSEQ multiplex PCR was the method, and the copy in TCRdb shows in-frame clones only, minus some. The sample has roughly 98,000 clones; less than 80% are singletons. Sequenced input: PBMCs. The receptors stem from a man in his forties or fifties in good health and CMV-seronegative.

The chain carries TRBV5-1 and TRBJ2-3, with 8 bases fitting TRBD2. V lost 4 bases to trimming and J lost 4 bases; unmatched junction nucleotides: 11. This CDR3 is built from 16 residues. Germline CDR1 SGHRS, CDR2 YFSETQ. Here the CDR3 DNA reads TGCGCCAGCAGCCAAGGAGCGGGAGTGACGTCAGATACGCAGTATTTT. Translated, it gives CASSQGAGVTSDTQYF.

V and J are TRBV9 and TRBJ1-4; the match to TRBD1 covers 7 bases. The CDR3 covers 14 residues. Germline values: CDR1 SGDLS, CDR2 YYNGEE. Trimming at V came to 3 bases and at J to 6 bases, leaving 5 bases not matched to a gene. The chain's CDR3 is CASSATGRDEKLFF. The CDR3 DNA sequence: TGTGCCAGCAGCGCGACAGGGAGAGATGAAAAACTGTTTTTT.

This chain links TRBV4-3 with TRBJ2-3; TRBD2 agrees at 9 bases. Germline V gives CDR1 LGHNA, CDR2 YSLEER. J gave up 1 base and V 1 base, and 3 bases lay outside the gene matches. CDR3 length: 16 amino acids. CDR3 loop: CASSQGPSGGTDTQYF. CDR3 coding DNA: TGCGCCAGCAGCCAAGGGCCTAGCGGGGGCACAGATACGCAGTATTTT.

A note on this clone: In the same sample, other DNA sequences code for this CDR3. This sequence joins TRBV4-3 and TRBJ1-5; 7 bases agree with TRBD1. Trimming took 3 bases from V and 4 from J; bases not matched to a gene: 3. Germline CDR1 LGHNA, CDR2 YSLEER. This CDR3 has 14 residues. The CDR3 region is CASSQGTANQPQHF. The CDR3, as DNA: TGCGCCAGCAGCCAGGGGACAGCGAATCAGCCCCAGCATTTT.

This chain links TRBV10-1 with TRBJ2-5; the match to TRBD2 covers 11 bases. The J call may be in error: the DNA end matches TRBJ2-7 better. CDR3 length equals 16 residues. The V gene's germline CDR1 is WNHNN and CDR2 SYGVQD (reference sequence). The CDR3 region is CASSEVRLAGGYEQYF. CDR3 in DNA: TGCGCCAGCAGTGAGGTCCGGCTAGCGGGAGGCTACGAGCAGTACTTC.

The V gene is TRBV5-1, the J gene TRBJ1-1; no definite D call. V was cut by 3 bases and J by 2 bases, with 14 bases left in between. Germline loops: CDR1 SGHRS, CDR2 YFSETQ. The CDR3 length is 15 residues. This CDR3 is CASSSPPRNNTEAFF. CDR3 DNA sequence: TGCGCCAGCAGCTCACCCCCCAGGAACAACACTGAAGCTTTCTTT.

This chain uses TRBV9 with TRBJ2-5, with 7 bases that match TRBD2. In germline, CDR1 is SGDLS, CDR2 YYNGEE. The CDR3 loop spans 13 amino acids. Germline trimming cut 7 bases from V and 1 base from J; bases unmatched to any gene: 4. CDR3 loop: CASAGGSQETQYF. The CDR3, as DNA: TGTGCCAGCGCCGGGGGGAGCCAAGAGACCCAGTACTTC.

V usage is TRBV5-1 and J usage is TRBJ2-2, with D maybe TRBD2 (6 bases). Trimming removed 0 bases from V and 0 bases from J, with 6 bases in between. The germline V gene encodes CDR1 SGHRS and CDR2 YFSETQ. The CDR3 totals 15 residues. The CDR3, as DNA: TGCGCCAGCAGCTTGGGCGGGGCGAACACCGGGGAGCTGTTTTTT. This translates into CASSLGGANTGELFF.

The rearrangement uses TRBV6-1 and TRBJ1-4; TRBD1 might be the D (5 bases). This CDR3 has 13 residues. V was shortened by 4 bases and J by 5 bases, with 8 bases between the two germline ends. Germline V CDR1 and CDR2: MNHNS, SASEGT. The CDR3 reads CASSGQPNEKLFF. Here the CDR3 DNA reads TGTGCCAGCAGTGGACAGCCCAATGAAAAACTGTTTTTT.

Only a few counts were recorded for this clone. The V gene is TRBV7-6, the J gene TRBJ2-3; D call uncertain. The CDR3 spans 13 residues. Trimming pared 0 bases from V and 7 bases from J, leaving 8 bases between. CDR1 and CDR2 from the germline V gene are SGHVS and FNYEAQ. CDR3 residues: CASSLAREYTQYF. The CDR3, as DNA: TGTGCCAGCAGCTTAGCGAGAGAATATACGCAGTATTTT.

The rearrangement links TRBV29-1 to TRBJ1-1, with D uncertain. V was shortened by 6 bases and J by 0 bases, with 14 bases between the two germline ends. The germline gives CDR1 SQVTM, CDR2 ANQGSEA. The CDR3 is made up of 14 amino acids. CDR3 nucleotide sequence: TGCAGCGTAAACTTGAGACACTTGAACACTGAAGCTTTCTTT. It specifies CSVNLRHLNTEAFF.

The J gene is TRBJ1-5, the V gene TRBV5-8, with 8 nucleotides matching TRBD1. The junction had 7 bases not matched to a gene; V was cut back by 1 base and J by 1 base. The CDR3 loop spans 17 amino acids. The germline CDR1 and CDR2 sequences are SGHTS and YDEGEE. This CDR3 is CASSLNRGSGSNQPQHF. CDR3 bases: TGTGCCAGCAGCTTGAACAGGGGGTCGGGAAGCAATCAGCCCCAGCATTTT.

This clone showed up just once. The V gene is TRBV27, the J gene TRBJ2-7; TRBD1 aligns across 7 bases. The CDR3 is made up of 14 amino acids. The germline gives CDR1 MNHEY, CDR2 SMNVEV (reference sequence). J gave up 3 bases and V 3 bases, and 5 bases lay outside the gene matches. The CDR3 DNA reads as TGTGCCAGCAGTTTCGACAGGGTCGACTACGAGCAGTACTTC. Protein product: CASSFDRVDYEQYF.

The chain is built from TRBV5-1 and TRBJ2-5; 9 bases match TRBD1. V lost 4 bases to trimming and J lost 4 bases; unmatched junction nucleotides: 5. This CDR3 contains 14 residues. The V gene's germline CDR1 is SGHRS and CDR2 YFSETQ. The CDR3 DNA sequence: TGCGCCAGCAGCCCCGGACAGGGGTTAGAGACCCAGTACTTC. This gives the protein CASSPGQGLETQYF.

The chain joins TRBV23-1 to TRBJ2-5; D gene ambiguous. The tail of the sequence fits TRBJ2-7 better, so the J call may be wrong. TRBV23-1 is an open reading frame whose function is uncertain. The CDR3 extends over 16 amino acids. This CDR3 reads CASSQIASWSVYEQYF. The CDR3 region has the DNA TGCGCCAGCAGTCAAATAGCCTCCTGGTCGGTCTACGAGCAGTACTTC.

In DNA form, the CDR3 reads TGTGCCAGCAGCCTAAGTATCAGGGTGTCGGTCCACGAGCAGTACTTC. Translating gives CASSLSIRVSVHEQYF. This sequence joins TRBV7-9 and TRBJ2-7; D is perhaps TRBD1 (5 bases). Trimming took off 5 bases at V and 5 bases at J, with 22 bases between the two ends. The germline CDR1 and CDR2 sequences are SEHNR and FQNEAQ (reference sequence). The CDR3 totals 16 residues.

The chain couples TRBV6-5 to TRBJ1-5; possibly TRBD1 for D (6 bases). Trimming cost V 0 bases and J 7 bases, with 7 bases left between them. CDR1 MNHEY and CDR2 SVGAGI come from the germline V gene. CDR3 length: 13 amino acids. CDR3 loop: CASSYSDRQPQHF. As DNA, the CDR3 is TGTGCCAGCAGTTACTCGGACAGACAGCCCCAGCATTTT.

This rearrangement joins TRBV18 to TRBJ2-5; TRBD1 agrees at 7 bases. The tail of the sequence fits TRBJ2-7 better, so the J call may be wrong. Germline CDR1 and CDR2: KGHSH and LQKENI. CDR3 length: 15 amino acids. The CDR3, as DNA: TGTGCCAGCTCAGTCTCCGGGACAGCAACTTACGAGCAGTACTTC. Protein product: CASSVSGTATYEQYF.

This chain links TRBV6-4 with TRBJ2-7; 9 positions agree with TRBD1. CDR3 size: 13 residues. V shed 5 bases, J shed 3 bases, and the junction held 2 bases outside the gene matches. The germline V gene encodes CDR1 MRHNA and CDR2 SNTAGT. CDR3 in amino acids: CASSRDRDYEQYF. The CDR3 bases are TGTGCCAGCAGTAGGGACAGGGACTACGAGCAGTACTTC.

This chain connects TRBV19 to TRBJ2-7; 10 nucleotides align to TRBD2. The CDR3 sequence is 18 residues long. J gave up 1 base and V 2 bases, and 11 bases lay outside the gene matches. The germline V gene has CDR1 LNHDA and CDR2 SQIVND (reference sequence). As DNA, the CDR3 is TGTGCCAGTAGTATAAAGGGACCGGGACTAGCGTTTTCCTACGAGCAGTACTTC. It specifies CASSIKGPGLAFSYEQYF.

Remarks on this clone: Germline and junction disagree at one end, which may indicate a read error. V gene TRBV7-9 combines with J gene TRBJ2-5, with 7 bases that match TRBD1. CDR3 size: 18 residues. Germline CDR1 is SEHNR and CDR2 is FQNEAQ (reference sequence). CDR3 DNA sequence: TGTTCCAGCAGCTTCACCCCAGCCCGGGACAGTGGAGGAGAGACCCAGTACTTC. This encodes CSSSFTPARDSGGETQYF.

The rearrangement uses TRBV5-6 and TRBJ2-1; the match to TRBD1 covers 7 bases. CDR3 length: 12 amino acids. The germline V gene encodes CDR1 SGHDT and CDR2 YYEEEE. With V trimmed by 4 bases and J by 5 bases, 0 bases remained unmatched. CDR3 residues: CASSTGDNEQFF. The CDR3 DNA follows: TGTGCCAGCAGCACAGGGGACAATGAGCAGTTCTTC. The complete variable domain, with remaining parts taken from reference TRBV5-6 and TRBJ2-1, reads DAGVTQSPTHLIKTRGQQVTLRCSPKSGHDTVSWYQQALGQGPQFIFQYYEEEERQRGNFPDRFSGHQFPNYSSELNVNALLLGDSALYLCASSTGDNEQFFGPGTRLTVL.

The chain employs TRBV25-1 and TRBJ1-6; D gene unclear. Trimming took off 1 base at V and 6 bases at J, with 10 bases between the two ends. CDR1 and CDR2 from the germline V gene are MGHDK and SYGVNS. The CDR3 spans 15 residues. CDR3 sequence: CASSESAFPNSPLHF. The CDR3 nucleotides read TGTGCCAGCAGTGAATCCGCGTTTCCTAATTCACCCCTCCACTTT.

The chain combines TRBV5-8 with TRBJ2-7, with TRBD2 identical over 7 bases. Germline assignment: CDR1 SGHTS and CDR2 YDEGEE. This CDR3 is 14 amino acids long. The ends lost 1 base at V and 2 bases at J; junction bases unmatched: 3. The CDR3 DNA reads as TGTGCCAGCAGCTTGAGCGGGGAGACCTACGAGCAGTACTTC. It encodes CASSLSGETYEQYF.

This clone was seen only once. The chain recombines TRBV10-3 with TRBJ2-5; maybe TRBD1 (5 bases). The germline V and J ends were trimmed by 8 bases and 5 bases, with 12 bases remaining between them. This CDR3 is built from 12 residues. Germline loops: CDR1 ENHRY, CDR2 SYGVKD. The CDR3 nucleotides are TGTGCCATCGGGGCTGGGGTTGAGACCCAGTACTTC. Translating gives CAIGAGVETQYF.

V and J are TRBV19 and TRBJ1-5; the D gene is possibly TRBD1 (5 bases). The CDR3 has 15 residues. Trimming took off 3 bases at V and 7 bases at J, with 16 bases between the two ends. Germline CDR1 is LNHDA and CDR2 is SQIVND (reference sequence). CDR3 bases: TGTGCCAGTAGTATGGGGGGGGGTATTGAACAGCCCCAGCATTTT. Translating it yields CASSMGGGIEQPQHF.

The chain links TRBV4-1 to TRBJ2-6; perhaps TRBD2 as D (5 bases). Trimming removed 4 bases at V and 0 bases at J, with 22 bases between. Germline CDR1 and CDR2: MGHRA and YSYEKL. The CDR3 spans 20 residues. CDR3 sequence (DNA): TGCGCCAGCAGCCCCAACTTGGCACGTCGGGGATACTCTGGGGCCAACGTCCTGACTTTC. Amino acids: CASSPNLARRGYSGANVLTF.

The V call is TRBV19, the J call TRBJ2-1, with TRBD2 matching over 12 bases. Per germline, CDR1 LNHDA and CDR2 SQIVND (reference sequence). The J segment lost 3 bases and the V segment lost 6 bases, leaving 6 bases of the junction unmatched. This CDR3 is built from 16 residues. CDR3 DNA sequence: TGTGCCAGTAGATGGACTAGCGGGAATGACTACAATGAGCAGTTCTTC. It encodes CASRWTSGNDYNEQFF. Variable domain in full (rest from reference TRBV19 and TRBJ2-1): DGGITQSPKYLFRKEGQNVTLSCEQNLNHDAMYWYRQDPGQGLRLIYYSQIVNDFQKGDIAEGYSVSREKKESFPLTVTSAQKNPTAFYLCASRWTSGNDYNEQFFGPGTRLTVL.